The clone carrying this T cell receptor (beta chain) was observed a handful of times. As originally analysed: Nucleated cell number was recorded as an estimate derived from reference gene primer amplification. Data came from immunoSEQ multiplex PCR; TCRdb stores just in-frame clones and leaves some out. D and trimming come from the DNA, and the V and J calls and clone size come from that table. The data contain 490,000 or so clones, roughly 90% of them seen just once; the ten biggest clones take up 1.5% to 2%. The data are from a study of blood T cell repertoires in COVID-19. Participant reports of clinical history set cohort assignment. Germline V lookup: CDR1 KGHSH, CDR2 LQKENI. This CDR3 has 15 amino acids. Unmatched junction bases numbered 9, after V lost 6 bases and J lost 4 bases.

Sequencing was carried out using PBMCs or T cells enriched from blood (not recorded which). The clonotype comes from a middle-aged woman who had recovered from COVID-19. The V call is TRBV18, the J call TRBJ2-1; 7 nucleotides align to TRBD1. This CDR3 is CASSGSGQLYNEQFF. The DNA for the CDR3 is TGTGCCAGCTCGGGATCGGGACAGCTTTACAATGAGCAGTTCTTC.